These 22 T cell receptor beta chains share one sample of origin, sequenced in a study of sequential checkpoint blockade in melanoma. The sample's treatment: randomized to nivolumab then ipilimumab (arm A) or the reverse (arm B). Data came from immunoSEQ multiplex PCR; TCRdb stores just in-frame clones and leaves some out. The profile shows some 10,000 clones, around 27% of them singletons. Sequences were derived from tumor tissue (inferred from file names), sampled from a patient given nivolumab and ipilimumab in sequence. The receptors come from a human donor with melanoma.

This clone was seen a handful of times. The V call is TRBV30, the J call TRBJ1-2; D may be TRBD1 (5 bases). The V and J ends lost 2 bases and 4 bases respectively, with 11 bases between them. Looked up from germline, CDR1 is GTSNPN and CDR2 is SVGIG (reference sequence). There are 13 residues in the CDR3. CDR3 loop: CAWSPGTPYGYTF. The CDR3 DNA reads TGTGCCTGGAGTCCCGGGACCCCCTATGGCTACACCTTC.

The V and J genes are TRBV30 and TRBJ2-3, with D possibly being TRBD2 (6 bases). The V end lost 1 base, the J end lost 1 base, and 15 bases lay between the germline ends. Germline CDR1 is GTSNPN and CDR2 is SVGIG (reference sequence). The CDR3 loop spans 16 amino acids. In nucleotides, the CDR3 is TGTGCCTGGAGTGGTCTATCTAGCGTAGGCACAGATACGCAGTATTTT. This translates into CAWSGLSSVGTDTQYF.

V and J are TRBV4-1 and TRBJ1-4; maybe TRBD1 (5 bases). CDR1 and CDR2 from the germline V gene are MGHRA and YSYEKL. V dropped 3 bases and J dropped 7 bases, with 21 bases sitting between them. The CDR3 has 17 amino acids. CDR3 in amino acids: CASSHRSQGPYGEKLFF. CDR3 DNA: TGCGCCAGCAGCCATCGATCCCAGGGACCCTATGGTGAAAAACTGTTTTTT.

The chain combines TRBV11-3 with TRBJ2-7; 9 nucleotides match TRBD1. The CDR3 length is 16 residues. V shed 4 bases and J 5 bases; nucleotides not matched to a gene: 12. Germline values: CDR1 SGHNT, CDR2 YENEEA. CDR3 bases: TGTGCCAGCAGCTCACTCCGGGACAGGGAGGACCACGAGCAGTACTTC. Protein: CASSSLRDREDHEQYF.

In its sample, this clone was seen a few times. The V call is TRBV11-1, the J call TRBJ2-5, with 10 bases identical to TRBD2. V was clipped by 3 bases and J by 4 bases; unmatched bases: 5. This CDR3 has 15 residues. Germline values: CDR1 SGHAT, CDR2 FQDESV (reference sequence). In nucleotides, the CDR3 is TGTGCCAGCAGCTTTATAGCGGGGGGCGGAGAGACCCAGTACTTC. Translation gives CASSFIAGGGETQYF.

This clone has at least ten counts. The chain carries TRBV5-3 and TRBJ2-1; D uncertain. TRBV5-3 is known as an ORF, though its function is uncertain. The CDR3 has 15 amino acids. Trimming removed 0 bases from V and 4 bases from J, with 11 bases in between. The CDR3 DNA reads as TGTGCCAGAAGCTTGGCCTGTGCCAAATACAATGAGCAGTTCTTC. It specifies CARSLACAKYNEQFF.

The CDR3 loop is CASSPLTGSSGANVLTF. The CDR3 bases are TGCGCCAGCAGTCCCCTGACAGGCAGCTCTGGGGCCAACGTCCTGACTTTC. The chain is built from TRBV10-2 and TRBJ2-6, with D possibly being TRBD1 (6 bases). The germline V and J ends were trimmed by 5 bases and 0 bases, with 14 bases remaining between them. Germline V gene sequence: CDR1 WSHSY, CDR2 SAAADI. This CDR3 has 17 amino acids.

The sample holds a few counts of this clone. The chain couples TRBV6-8 to TRBJ2-1; weak D call: TRBD2 (5 bases). The CDR3 extends over 13 amino acids. Germline V gives CDR1 MNHGY, CDR2 SAAAGT. V was pared by 0 bases and J by 13 bases, with 13 bases between. The CDR3 coding sequence is TGTGCCAGCAGTTACTCGACGGCCGGAGGACAGTTCTTC. It specifies CASSYSTAGGQFF.

This clone has more than one count but fewer than ten. The chain has TRBV14 and TRBJ1-5; D not certain. V was trimmed by 3 bases and J by 9 bases, leaving 9 bases between them. The CDR3 contains 12 residues. The germline CDR1 and CDR2 sequences are SGHDN and FVKESK. CDR3 bases: TGTGCCAGCAGCCACGAGTTGGGGCCCCAGCATTTT. Protein product: CASSHELGPQHF.

V and J are TRBV19 and TRBJ1-1; tentative D call: TRBD1 (6 bases). Germline values: CDR1 LNHDA, CDR2 SQIVND (reference sequence). The CDR3 has 13 residues. The V and J ends lost 9 bases and 1 base respectively, with 12 bases between them. CDR3: CASSSTGNTEAFF. CDR3 coding DNA: TGTGCCAGCTCGTCGACAGGGAACACTGAAGCTTTCTTT.

Only a few counts were recorded for this clone. The genes are TRBV6-8 and TRBJ2-7, with a possible D match to TRBD2 (6 bases). V gave up 3 bases and J gave up 3 bases, with 9 bases separating them. CDR1 and CDR2 from the germline V gene are MNHGY and SAAAGT. CDR3 length equals 13 residues. The CDR3 loop is CASSYTGVYEQYF. The DNA for the CDR3 is TGTGCCAGCAGTTATACGGGAGTCTACGAGCAGTACTTC.

The rearrangement links TRBV18 to TRBJ2-7; D is tentatively TRBD1 or TRBD2 (5 bases each). Germline lookup yields CDR1 KGHSH and CDR2 LQKENI. CDR3 length: 16 amino acids. The V gene lost 2 bases and the J gene lost 4 bases, with 18 bases spanning the gap. The CDR3 loop is CASSPRDRSRLYEQYF. CDR3 bases: TGTGCCAGCTCACCAAGGGACCGAAGCCGACTGTACGAGCAGTACTTC.

The sample holds many counts of this clone. This chain joins TRBV6-8 and TRBJ1-1; 7 bases fit TRBD1. J lost 5 bases, V lost 10 bases, and 10 bases had no gene match. The length of the CDR3 is 13 residues. CDR1 MNHGY and CDR2 SAAAGT come from the germline V gene. As DNA, the CDR3 is TGTGCCATCTTTAGACAGGGTCGGACTGAAGCTTTCTTT. Its translation: CAIFRQGRTEAFF.

This rearrangement joins TRBV5-1 to TRBJ1-1; 7 bases match TRBD1. The V and J ends lost 3 bases and 4 bases, in that order; junction bases with no gene match: 6. The CDR3 runs to 14 residues. Germline V gene lookup returns CDR1 SGHRS and CDR2 YFSETQ. The CDR3 DNA reads as TGCGCCAGCAGCTCCCAGACAGGGAGCACTGAAGCTTTCTTT. This gives the protein CASSSQTGSTEAFF. The whole variable domain, filled in from reference TRBV5-1 and TRBJ1-1, reads KAGVTQTPRYLIKTRGQQVTLSCSPISGHRSVSWYQQTPGQGLQFLFEYFSETQRNKGNFPGRFSGRQFSNSRSEMNVSTLELGDSALYLCASSSQTGSTEAFFGQGTRLTVV.

There are a few counts of this clone. This chain uses TRBV7-6 with TRBJ2-7; 10 bases line up with TRBD1. This CDR3 spans 17 amino acids. The J segment lost 5 bases and the V segment lost 5 bases, leaving 15 bases of the junction unmatched. The germline gives CDR1 SGHVS, CDR2 FNYEAQ. CDR3 sequence (DNA): TGTGCCAGCAGCGCTATCCCCCCGGGACAGGGGATTCACGAGCAGTACTTC. Translated: CASSAIPPGQGIHEQYF.

The chain uses TRBV28 and TRBJ1-5; TRBD1 aligns across 7 bases. CDR3 size: 15 residues. With V trimmed by 0 bases and J by 9 bases, 8 bases remained unmatched. Looked up from germline, CDR1 is MDHEN and CDR2 is SYDVKM. CDR3 DNA sequence: TGTGCCAGCAGTTTATGGACAGGCCGACAGGGGCCCCAGCATTTT. Translating it yields CASSLWTGRQGPQHF.

The rearrangement links TRBV9 to TRBJ1-3; no firm D call. The CDR3 has 13 residues. The V gene's germline CDR1 is SGDLS and CDR2 YYNGEE. The germline V and J ends were trimmed by 0 bases and 3 bases, with 4 bases remaining between them. CDR3 DNA: TGTGCCAGCAGCGTAGCCGTTGGAAACACCATATATTTT. As protein: CASSVAVGNTIYF.

The genes are TRBV7-7 and TRBJ2-6; no clear D gene. Per germline, CDR1 SSHAT and CDR2 FNYEAQ (reference sequence). Trimming removed 5 bases from V and 0 bases from J, with 8 bases in between. The CDR3 extends over 15 amino acids. CDR3 DNA sequence: TGTGCCAGCAGCCCTGAGCCCTCTGGGGCCAACGTCCTGACTTTC. Protein sequence: CASSPEPSGANVLTF.

This clone has at least ten counts. The V call is TRBV11-3, the J call TRBJ2-5, with D hard to call. Trimming removed 3 bases at V and 4 bases at J, with 12 bases between. The CDR3 contains 14 residues. Germline V CDR1 and CDR2: SGHNT, YENEEA. The CDR3 sequence: CASSFRGHGETQYF. CDR3 bases: TGTGCCAGCAGCTTCCGTGGGCACGGAGAGACCCAGTACTTC.

The sample holds a few counts of this clone. The chain employs TRBV30 and TRBJ2-7; maybe TRBD1 (5 bases). The V end lost 4 bases, the J end lost 5 bases, and 21 bases lay between the germline ends. This CDR3 is built from 15 residues. CDR1 and CDR2 from the germline V gene are GTSNPN and SVGIG (reference sequence). This chain's CDR3 is CAWTHPGKGVHEQYF. The CDR3 region has the DNA TGTGCCTGGACCCACCCTGGGAAAGGGGTGCACGAGCAGTACTTC.

This clone has a count of ten or more. The chain employs TRBV11-3 and TRBJ2-1, with TRBD2 matching over 9 bases. Trimming at V came to 2 bases and at J to 5 bases, leaving 10 bases not matched to a gene. This CDR3 is 17 amino acids long. Germline V gene lookup returns CDR1 SGHNT and CDR2 YENEEA. CDR3 nucleotides: TGTGCCAGCAGCTTAAGGCCTAGCGGGGTACATGACAATGAGCAGTTCTTC. Amino acids: CASSLRPSGVHDNEQFF.

This clone was seen many times. J is TRBJ2-5 and V is TRBV11-3; D remains unclear. Germline V lookup: CDR1 SGHNT, CDR2 YENEEA. The CDR3 runs to 15 residues. Between the trimmed V and J ends, which lost 1 base and 1 base, there was a span of 10 bases. CDR3 protein: CASSLVGLPQETQYF. In DNA, the CDR3 is TGTGCCAGCAGCTTAGTTGGCCTACCCCAAGAGACCCAGTACTTC.